The clone carrying this T cell receptor (beta chain) was picked up one time. Its antigen is as yet unknown. V shed 0 bases and J shed 0 bases, with 9 bases lying between them. The CDR3 consists of 16 residues. Germline CDR1 is LGHNA and CDR2 is YNFKEQ. Assay: immunoSEQ multiplex PCR; the TCRdb copy retains only in-frame clones and omits some. The data show 100,000 or so clones, about 90% seen once. The entry originates in a study of siplizumab effects on memory and regulatory T cells. Study-level results: Alloreactive sequences tracing back to unstimulated CD4+ memory cells fell significantly with siplizumab.

Sequencing used Tregs sorted from blood. The chain uses TRBV4-2 and TRBJ1-5, with no clear D. This TCR came from a human donor in good health. This chain's CDR3 is CASSQEVEYSNQPQHF. The DNA for the CDR3 is TGTGCCAGCAGCCAAGAGGTAGAATATAGCAATCAGCCCCAGCATTTT.